This TCR beta chain appears in the sequencing data of a study of beta chain features in type 1 diabetes. Whole-study findings and limits: Naive, central memory and Treg TCRB repertoires appeared more alike in patients than in healthy donors. Shortening that was moderate but significant affected the TCRB CDR3s of Type 1 diabetes patients in all four CD4+ subsets.

The CDR3 is 15 amino acids. CDR1 SGHRS and CDR2 YFSETQ come from the germline V gene. V lost 0 bases and J lost 3, with 9 bases in between. On this clone itself: Antigen unknown.

Expressed TCRB transcripts were sequenced because the isolated RNA had all been reverse transcribed beforehand. Generated by immunoSEQ multiplex PCR, the TCRdb table keeps only in-frame clones and is missing some. The sample lists almost 350,000 clones; approximately 8.2% were seen once. CD45RO/CCR7/CD25/CD127/CD95/CD27 sorting isolated CD4+ naive, central memory, regulatory and stem cell-like memory cells. The chain has TRBV5-1 and TRBJ2-2, with a possible D match to TRBD2 (7 bases). This TCR was recovered from a woman under 30 in good health. Sequencing input: central memory CD4+ T cells from blood. CDR3 DNA sequence: TGCGCCAGCAGCTTGGCCGGGGGGCACACCGGGGAGCTGTTTTTT. This translates into CASSLAGGHTGELFF.